This T cell receptor (beta chain) was profiled in a study of cytotoxic CD8 clonotypes in ibrutinib-treated CLL. Study background: Treatment had run for a median 12 months, range 6 to 36, when response samples were taken.

PBMCs were cryopreserved, and 1.5 to 2 micrograms of genomic DNA from them went into TCR beta libraries. This clone was seen only a few times. The protocol was immunoSEQ multiplex PCR, while the TCRdb copy is restricted to in-frame clones and leaves out a portion. The sample contains 30,000 to 40,000 clones, approximately 69% of which appear only once. Germline CDR1 is SGHVS and CDR2 is FQNEAQ. Trimming at V came to 10 bases and at J to 8 bases, leaving 10 bases not matched to a gene. This CDR3 contains 13 residues. The sequenced sample was PBMCs, obtained before ibrutinib treatment. This sequence was found in a human donor with chronic lymphocytic leukemia. V usage is TRBV7-8 and J usage is TRBJ2-7, with 11 nucleotides matching TRBD2. For the CDR3, the DNA is TGTGCCACCGTAGCGGGAGGGCATTCTAAGCAGTACTTC. Encoded protein: CATVAGGHSKQYF.